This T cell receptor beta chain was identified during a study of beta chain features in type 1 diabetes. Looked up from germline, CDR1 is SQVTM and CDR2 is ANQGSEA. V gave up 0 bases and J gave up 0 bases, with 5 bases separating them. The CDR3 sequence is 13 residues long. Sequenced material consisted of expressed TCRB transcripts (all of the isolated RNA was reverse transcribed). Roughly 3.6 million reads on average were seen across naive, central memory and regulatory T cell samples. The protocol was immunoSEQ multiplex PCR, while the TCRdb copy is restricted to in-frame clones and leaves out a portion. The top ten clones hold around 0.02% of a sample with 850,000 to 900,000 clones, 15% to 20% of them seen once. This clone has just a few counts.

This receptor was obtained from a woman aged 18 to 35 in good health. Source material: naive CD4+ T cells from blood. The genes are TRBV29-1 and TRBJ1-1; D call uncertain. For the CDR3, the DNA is TGCAGCGTTGAAGAGGGTCTGAACACTGAAGCTTTCTTT. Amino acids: CSVEEGLNTEAFF.